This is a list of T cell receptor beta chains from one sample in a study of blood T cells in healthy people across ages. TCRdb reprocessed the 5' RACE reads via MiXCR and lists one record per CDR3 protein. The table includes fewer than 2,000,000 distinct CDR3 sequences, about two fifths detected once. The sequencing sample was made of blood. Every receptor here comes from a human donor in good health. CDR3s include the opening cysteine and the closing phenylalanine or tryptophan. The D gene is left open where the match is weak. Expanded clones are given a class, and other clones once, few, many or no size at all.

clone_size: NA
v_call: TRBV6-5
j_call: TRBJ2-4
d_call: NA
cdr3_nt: TGTGCCAGCAGTTACGGCCCTCCGGGTGAGCAGTACTTC
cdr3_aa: CASSYGPPGEQYF

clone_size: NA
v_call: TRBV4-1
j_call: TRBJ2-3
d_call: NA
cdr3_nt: TGCGCCAGCAGCCAGGGGACGGGGCTAGCCACAGATACGCAGTATTTT
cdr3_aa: CASSQGTGLATDTQYF

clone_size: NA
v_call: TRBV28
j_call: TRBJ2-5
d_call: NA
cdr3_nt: TGTGCCAGCAGAGTGACAGGAGTATCCCAAGAGACCCAGTACTTC
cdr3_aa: CASRVTGVSQETQYF

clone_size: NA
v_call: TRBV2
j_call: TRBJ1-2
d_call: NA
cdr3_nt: TGTGCCGTCAACCCAGTCGGTTTAACTTATGGCTACACCTTC
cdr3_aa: CAVNPVGLTYGYTF

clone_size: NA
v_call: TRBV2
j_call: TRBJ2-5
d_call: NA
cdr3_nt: TGTGCCAGCTTAAGCCCTCCTCGAGAGACCCAGTACTTC
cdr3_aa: CASLSPPRETQYF

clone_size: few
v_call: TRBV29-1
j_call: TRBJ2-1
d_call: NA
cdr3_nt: TGCAGCGTTGAAGACAGGGAGCAGTTCTTC
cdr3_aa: CSVEDREQFF

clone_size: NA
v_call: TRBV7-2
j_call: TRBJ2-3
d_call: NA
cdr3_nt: TGTGCCAGCAGCTTCCGATTCGATACGCAGTATTTT
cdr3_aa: CASSFRFDTQYF

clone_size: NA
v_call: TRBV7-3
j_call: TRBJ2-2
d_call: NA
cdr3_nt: TGTGCCAGCAGCTTAATATGGGGTGGCAAACGAACCGGGGAGCTGTTTTTT
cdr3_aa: CASSLIWGGKRTGELFF

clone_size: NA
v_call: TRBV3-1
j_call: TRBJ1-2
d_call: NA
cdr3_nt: TGTGCCAGCAGCCAAGATCGGGCCTTCTATGGCTACACCTTC
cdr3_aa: CASSQDRAFYGYTF

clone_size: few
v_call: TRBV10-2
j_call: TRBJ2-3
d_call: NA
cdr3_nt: TGCGCCAGCAGTGACTATTCAGATACGCAGTATTTT
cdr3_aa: CASSDYSDTQYF

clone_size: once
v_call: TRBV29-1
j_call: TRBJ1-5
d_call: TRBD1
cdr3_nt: TGCAGCGTTGTTTTATCAGGGGGATTGGGGCAGCCCCAGCATTTT
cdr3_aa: CSVVLSGGLGQPQHF

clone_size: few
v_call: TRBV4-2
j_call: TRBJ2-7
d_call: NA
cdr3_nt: TGTGCCAGCAGCCAAGGGGGCGGGGCCCTCTCCTACGAGCAGTACTTC
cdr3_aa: CASSQGGGALSYEQYF

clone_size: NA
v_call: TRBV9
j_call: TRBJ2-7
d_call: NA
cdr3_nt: TGTGCCAGCAGCGTAGGAGAGAGCGAGCAGTACTTC
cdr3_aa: CASSVGESEQYF

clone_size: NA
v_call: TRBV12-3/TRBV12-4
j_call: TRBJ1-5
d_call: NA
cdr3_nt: TGTGCCAGCAGTTTAGGTTCCGGGATCCCGATAGGCAATCGGCCCCAGCATTTT
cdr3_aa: CASSLGSGIPIGNRPQHF

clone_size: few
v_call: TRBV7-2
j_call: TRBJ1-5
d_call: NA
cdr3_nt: TGTGCCAGCAGCTTAGGCGGTGCGGTATATCAGCCCCAGCATTTT
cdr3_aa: CASSLGGAVYQPQHF

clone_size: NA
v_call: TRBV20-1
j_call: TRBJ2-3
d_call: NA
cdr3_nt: TGCAGTGCTAGAGAAGCACTAGCAAAAGAGAGCACAGATACGCAGTATTTT
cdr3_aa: CSAREALAKESTDTQYF

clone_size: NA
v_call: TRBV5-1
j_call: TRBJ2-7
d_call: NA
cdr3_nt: TGCGCCAGCAGACGGGGGACAGTCAGCTCCTACGAGCAGTACTTC
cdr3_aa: CASRRGTVSSYEQYF

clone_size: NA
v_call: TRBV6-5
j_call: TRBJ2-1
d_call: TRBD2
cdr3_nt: TGTGCCAGCAGTTACTCCTCTAGCGGGGAATACAATGAGCAGTTCTTC
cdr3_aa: CASSYSSSGEYNEQFF

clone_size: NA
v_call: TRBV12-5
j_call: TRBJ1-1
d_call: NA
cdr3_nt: TGTGCTAGTGGTTTGGTAATTAAGTATTTGGGTGAAGCTTTCTTT
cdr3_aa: CASGLVIKYLGEAFF

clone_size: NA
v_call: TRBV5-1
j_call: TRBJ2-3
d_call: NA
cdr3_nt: TGCGCCAGCAGCTTGGGTCTTTCGGTGGGGGCAGATACGCAGTATTTT
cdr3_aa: CASSLGLSVGADTQYF

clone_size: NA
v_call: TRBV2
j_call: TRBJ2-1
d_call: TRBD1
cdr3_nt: TGTGCCAGCAGTGCAGGGGGCGCCCCGGGCAATGAGCAGTTCTTC
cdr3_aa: CASSAGGAPGNEQFF

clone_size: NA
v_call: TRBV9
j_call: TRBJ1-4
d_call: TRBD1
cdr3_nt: TGTGCCAGCAGCGTAGGACAGGGTTGGGATGAAAAACTGTTTTTT
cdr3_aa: CASSVGQGWDEKLFF

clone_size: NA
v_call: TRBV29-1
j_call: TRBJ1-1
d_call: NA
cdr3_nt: TGCAGCGTTGCTCTTAGGGGACGAATTGAAGCTTTCTTT
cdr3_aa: CSVALRGRIEAFF

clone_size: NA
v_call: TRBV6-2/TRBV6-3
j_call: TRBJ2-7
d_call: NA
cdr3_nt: TGTGCCAGCAGCCCCCCGGCAGGGCGACCCTACAATGAGCAGTACTTC
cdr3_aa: CASSPPAGRPYNEQYF

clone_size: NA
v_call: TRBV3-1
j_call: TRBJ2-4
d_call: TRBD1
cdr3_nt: TGTGCCAGCAGCCACAGACAGGGGGCTCCTCAATCGTTGGGGGAGCAGTACTTC
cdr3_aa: CASSHRQGAPQSLGEQYF

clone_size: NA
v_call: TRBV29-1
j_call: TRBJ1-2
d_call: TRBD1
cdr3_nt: TGCAGCGTACCTCAGGGGGGCTATGGCTACACCTTC
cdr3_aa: CSVPQGGYGYTF

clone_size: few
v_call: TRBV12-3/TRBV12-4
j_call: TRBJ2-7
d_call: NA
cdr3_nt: TGTGCCAGCAGTCCCTCGACAGGCGCCGAGCAGTACTTC
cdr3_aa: CASSPSTGAEQYF

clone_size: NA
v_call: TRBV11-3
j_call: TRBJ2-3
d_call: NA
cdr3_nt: TGTGCCAGCAGCGGGGACGGCACAGATACGCAGTATTTT
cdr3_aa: CASSGDGTDTQYF

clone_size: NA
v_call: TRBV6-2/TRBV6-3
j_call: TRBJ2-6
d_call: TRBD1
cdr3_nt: TGTGCCAGCAGTTACTCGATCCCCCACGGGGCAGGGACAGCCTTCTCTGGGGCCAACGTCCTGACTTTC
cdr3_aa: CASSYSIPHGAGTAFSGANVLTF

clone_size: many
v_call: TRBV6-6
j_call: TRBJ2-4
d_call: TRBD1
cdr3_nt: TGTGCCAGCGGGACAGACAAAAACATTCAGTACTTC
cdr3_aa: CASGTDKNIQYF

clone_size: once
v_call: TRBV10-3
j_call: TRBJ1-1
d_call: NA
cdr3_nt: TGTGCCATCAGTGAGATCCGGGGCGATGAAGCTTTCTTT
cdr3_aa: CAISEIRGDEAFF

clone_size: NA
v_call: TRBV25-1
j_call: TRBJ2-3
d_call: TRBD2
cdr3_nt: TGTGCCAGCAGTGAATTCCCCGGCGGGGGGATCACAGATACGCAGTATTTT
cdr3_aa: CASSEFPGGGITDTQYF

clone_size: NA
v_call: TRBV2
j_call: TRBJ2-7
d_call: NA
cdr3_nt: TGTGCCAACCGAGCAGGGTACGAGCAGTACTTC
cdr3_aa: CANRAGYEQYF

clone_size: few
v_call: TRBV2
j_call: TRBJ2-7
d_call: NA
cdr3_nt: TGTGCCAGCAGTCTACTAAGACGATGGGTCCACTCCTACGAGCAGTACTTC
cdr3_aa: CASSLLRRWVHSYEQYF

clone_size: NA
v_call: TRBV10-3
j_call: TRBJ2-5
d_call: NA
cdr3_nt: TGTGCCATCAGTAATGCACGGGAGACCCAGTACTTC
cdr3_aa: CAISNARETQYF

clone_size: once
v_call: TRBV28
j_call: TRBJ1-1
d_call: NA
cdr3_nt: TGCGCCAGCAGTCCTCAGAAAAATAGCATGAACACTGAAGCTTTCTTT
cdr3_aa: CASSPQKNSMNTEAFF

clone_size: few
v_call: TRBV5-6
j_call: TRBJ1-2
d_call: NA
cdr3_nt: TGTGCCAGCAGCTACGGCCACGGGAACTATGGCTACACCTTC
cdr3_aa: CASSYGHGNYGYTF

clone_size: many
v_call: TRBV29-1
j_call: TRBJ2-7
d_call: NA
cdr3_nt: TGCAGCGTTGGCGGGACAGCTTACGAGCAGTACTTC
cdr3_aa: CSVGGTAYEQYF

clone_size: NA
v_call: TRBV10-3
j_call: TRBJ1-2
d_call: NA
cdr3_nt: TGTGCCATCAGTACGACACTCTATGACTACACCTTC
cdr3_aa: CAISTTLYDYTF

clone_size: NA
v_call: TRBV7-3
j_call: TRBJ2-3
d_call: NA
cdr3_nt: TGTGCCAGCAGTTCTGGGATAGGTACAGATACGCAGTATTTT
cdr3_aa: CASSSGIGTDTQYF

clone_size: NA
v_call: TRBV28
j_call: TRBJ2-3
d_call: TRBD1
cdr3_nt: TGTGCCAGCAGTTTTCGGACAGGGGTGGATACGCAGTATTTT
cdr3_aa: CASSFRTGVDTQYF

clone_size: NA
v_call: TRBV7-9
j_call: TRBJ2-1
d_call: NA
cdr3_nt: TGTGCCAGCAGCTTAGTCTTGCAGGGCAATGAGCAGTTCTTC
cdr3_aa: CASSLVLQGNEQFF

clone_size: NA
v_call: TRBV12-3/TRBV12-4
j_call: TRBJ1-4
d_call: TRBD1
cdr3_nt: TGTGCCAGCAGCCGCGGGACAGGGGGAACTGAAGAACTGTTTTTT
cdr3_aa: CASSRGTGGTEELFF

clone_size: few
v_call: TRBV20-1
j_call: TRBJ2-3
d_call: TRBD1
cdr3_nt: TGCAATGCTAGAGACGCGGACAGGGAAAGTCGCACAGATACGCAGTATTTT
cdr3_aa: CNARDADRESRTDTQYF

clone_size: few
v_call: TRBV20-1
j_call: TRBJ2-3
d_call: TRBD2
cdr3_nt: TGCAGTGCTAGAGATACCAACCTAGCGGGGGGCCAGAGCACAGATACGCAGTATTTT
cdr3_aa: CSARDTNLAGGQSTDTQYF

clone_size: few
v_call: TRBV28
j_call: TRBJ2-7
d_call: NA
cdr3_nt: TGTGCCAGCAGTTTAGCCGCCGAAGACCTCGAGCAGTACTTC
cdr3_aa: CASSLAAEDLEQYF

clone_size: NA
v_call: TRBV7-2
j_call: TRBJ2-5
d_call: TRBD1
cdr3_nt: TGTGCCAGCCTCCCTGACAGGGGAGAGACCCAGTACTTC
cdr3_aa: CASLPDRGETQYF

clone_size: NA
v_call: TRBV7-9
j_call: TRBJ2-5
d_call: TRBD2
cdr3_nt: TGTGCCAGCAGCCCTGCGGGACTAGCTACGGAGACCCAGTACTTC
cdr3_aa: CASSPAGLATETQYF

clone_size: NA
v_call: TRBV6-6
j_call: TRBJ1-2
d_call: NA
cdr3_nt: TGTGCCAGCAGCTCCGGGTCGGTGGGCTATGGCTACACCTTC
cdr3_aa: CASSSGSVGYGYTF

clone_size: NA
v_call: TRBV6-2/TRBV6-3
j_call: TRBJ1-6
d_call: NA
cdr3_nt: TGTGCCAGCAGTTACTCGCCAGGGTATTCACCCCTCCACTTT
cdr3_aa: CASSYSPGYSPLHF

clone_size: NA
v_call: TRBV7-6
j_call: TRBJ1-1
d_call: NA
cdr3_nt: TGTGCCAGCAGCATCGGGGCGGGTTCTGAAGCTTTCTTT
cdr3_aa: CASSIGAGSEAFF

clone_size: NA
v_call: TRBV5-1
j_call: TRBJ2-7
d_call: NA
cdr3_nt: TGCGCCAGCAGCCTTACTAGTTCCCCAATCTCCTACGAGCAGTACTTC
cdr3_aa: CASSLTSSPISYEQYF

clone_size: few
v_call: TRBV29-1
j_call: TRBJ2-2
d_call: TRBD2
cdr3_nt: TGCAGCGTTCTTTCAGCGGGGCACACCGGGGAGCTGTTTTTT
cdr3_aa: CSVLSAGHTGELFF

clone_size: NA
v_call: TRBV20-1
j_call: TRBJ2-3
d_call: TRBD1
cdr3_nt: TGCAGTGCGCACCATTCAGGGGGTCCTCAATTATCGGCAGATACGCAGTATTTT
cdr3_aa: CSAHHSGGPQLSADTQYF

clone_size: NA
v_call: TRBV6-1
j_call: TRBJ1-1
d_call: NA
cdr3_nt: TGTGCCAGCAGTGAACCGATACGGCAGGGACTGAACACTGAAGCTTTCTTT
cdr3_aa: CASSEPIRQGLNTEAFF